Below, 31 T cell receptor beta chains from the same sample are listed, as sequenced in a study of shared clonotypes between healthy human individuals. Sequencing used immunoSEQ multiplex PCR; TCRdb keeps in-frame clones, though not all of them. This table holds 470,000 or so clones, around 73% found once. Sample: PBMCs. These receptor sequences come from a woman aged 40 to 50 in good health. Some clones in this sample may be carry-over from other donors' samples.

This clone was counted at least ten times. The V gene is TRBV7-7, the J gene TRBJ2-5, with D hard to call. This CDR3 has 13 residues. V was shortened by 5 bases and J by 2 bases, with 9 bases between the two germline ends. Germline lookup yields CDR1 SSHAT and CDR2 FNYEAQ (reference sequence). DNA of the CDR3: TGTGCCAGCAGCCCAACGGTTCAAGAGACCCAGTACTTC. It is translated as CASSPTVQETQYF.

CDR3 in amino acids: CASMREFSNTGELFF. Here the CDR3 DNA reads TGTGCCAGCATGCGGGAGTTTTCGAACACCGGGGAGCTGTTTTTT. This chain joins TRBV2 and TRBJ2-2; 7 positions agree with TRBD2. Unmatched junction bases numbered 5, after V lost 7 bases and J lost 0 bases. Germline V gene sequence: CDR1 SNHLY, CDR2 FYNNEI. This CDR3 contains 15 residues.

V is TRBV4-2 and J is TRBJ2-3; 10 bases are a match to TRBD2. With 0 bases clipped from V and 5 bases from J, the junction kept 5 bases outside the gene matches. CDR1 and CDR2 (germline): LGHNA, YNFKEQ. The length of the CDR3 is 16 residues. The CDR3 nucleotides read TGTGCCAGCAGCCAAGATAGAGCTAGCGGGGGAGATACGCAGTATTTT. The encoded protein is CASSQDRASGGDTQYF.

This clone was detected only once. The rearrangement links TRBV19 to TRBJ2-4; D possibly corresponds to TRBD2 (6 bases). There are 19 residues in the CDR3. Germline loops: CDR1 LNHDA, CDR2 SQIVND (reference sequence). The V gene lost 4 bases and the J gene lost 0 bases, with 22 bases spanning the gap. CDR3 region: CASSTLVAGTLLAKNIQYF. CDR3 nucleotide sequence: TGTGCCAGTAGTACCCTTGTGGCGGGGACCTTACTAGCCAAAAACATTCAGTACTTC.

The chain joins TRBV5-1 to TRBJ2-3; TRBD2 aligns across 10 bases. Unmatched junction bases numbered 6, after V lost 0 bases and J lost 2 bases. Germline CDR1 is SGHRS and CDR2 is YFSETQ. The CDR3 length is 17 residues. CDR3: CASSLVPSGGYTDTQYF. CDR3 nucleotides: TGCGCCAGCAGCTTGGTTCCTAGCGGGGGCTACACAGATACGCAGTATTTT. Full variable domain (rest looked up from reference TRBV5-1 and TRBJ2-3): KAGVTQTPRYLIKTRGQQVTLSCSPISGHRSVSWYQQTPGQGLQFLFEYFSETQRNKGNFPGRFSGRQFSNSRSEMNVSTLELGDSALYLCASSLVPSGGYTDTQYFGPGTRLTVL.

V is TRBV2 and J is TRBJ2-2, with 10 bases aligning to TRBD2. This CDR3 contains 15 residues. The V segment lost 6 bases and the J segment 8 bases; nucleotides outside the gene matches: 9. The germline CDR1 and CDR2 sequences are SNHLY and FYNNEI. The CDR3 region is CASRGGAGGTGELFF. CDR3 DNA sequence: TGTGCCAGCAGGGGAGGAGCGGGAGGGACGGGGGAGCTGTTTTTT.

The chain carries TRBV6-5 and TRBJ1-5; D call uncertain. Germline assignment: CDR1 MNHEY and CDR2 SVGAGI. The CDR3 length is 15 residues. Trimming removed 5 bases at V and 3 bases at J, with 14 bases between. This chain's CDR3 is CASSRLDTPNQPQHF. DNA of the CDR3: TGTGCCAGCAGTCGACTCGACACCCCCAATCAGCCCCAGCATTTT.

The rearrangement uses TRBV29-1 and TRBJ2-5; unclear D gene. V was trimmed by 1 base and J by 5 bases, leaving 8 bases between them. There are 12 residues in the CDR3. Germline values: CDR1 SQVTM, CDR2 ANQGSEA. Here the CDR3 reads CSVEVVRETQYF. The DNA of the CDR3 is TGCAGCGTTGAAGTGGTAAGGGAGACCCAGTACTTC.

The chain employs TRBV9 and TRBJ2-1; 11 bases are a match to TRBD2. The V gene's germline CDR1 is SGDLS and CDR2 YYNGEE. This CDR3 has 16 residues. The trim removed 0 bases at V and 4 bases at J, leaving 3 bases unmatched. CDR3 DNA sequence: TGTGCCAGCAGCGTAGCGGGGACTAGCGGATACAATGAGCAGTTCTTC. Translating gives CASSVAGTSGYNEQFF.

This chain links TRBV6-5 with TRBJ2-1; D is unresolved. V was shortened by 5 bases and J by 5 bases, with 10 bases between the two germline ends. The germline gives CDR1 MNHEY, CDR2 SVGAGI. This CDR3 is built from 13 residues. As DNA, the CDR3 is TGTGCCAGCAGTCCCCGCTCTAACAATGAGCAGTTCTTC. It translates to CASSPRSNNEQFF.

The chain is built from TRBV5-1 and TRBJ2-7; the D gene is possibly TRBD2 (6 bases). Germline values: CDR1 SGHRS, CDR2 YFSETQ. V was pared by 2 bases and J by 2 bases, with 8 bases between. The CDR3 consists of 13 residues. CDR3 sequence reads: CASSFSGTYEQYF. CDR3 coding DNA: TGCGCCAGCAGCTTTAGCGGTACCTACGAGCAGTACTTC.

The chain has TRBV4-1 and TRBJ2-2, with D tentatively TRBD2 (7 bases). The germline V gene encodes CDR1 MGHRA and CDR2 YSYEKL. V lost 0 bases to trimming and J lost 7 bases, with 18 bases between them. The CDR3 consists of 17 residues. The CDR3 sequence is CASSQERRAGAGGELFF. In DNA form, the CDR3 reads TGCGCCAGCAGCCAAGAGCGGCGGGCGGGGGCTGGCGGGGAGCTGTTTTTT.

This clone has a count of ten or more. This rearrangement joins TRBV18 to TRBJ1-2; tentatively, D is TRBD1 (5 bases). This CDR3 is built from 12 residues. Trimming took off 6 bases at V and 6 bases at J, with 11 bases between the two ends. Per germline, CDR1 KGHSH and CDR2 LQKENI. CDR3 bases: TGTGCCAGCTCGCGGGGCAGGGATGGCTACACCTTC. The encoded protein is CASSRGRDGYTF.

As to this clone: The identical CDR3 is also encoded by other nucleotide sequences in the sample. The chain links TRBV28 to TRBJ1-5, with 7 bases lining up with TRBD1. This CDR3 spans 12 amino acids. Germline loops: CDR1 MDHEN, CDR2 SYDVKM. The trim removed 8 bases at V and 6 bases at J, leaving 4 bases unmatched. The CDR3 nucleotides are TGTGCCAGCCGAGGGGGCGGTCAGCCCCAGCATTTT. Amino acid sequence: CASRGGGQPQHF. Full variable domain (rest looked up from reference TRBV28 and TRBJ1-5): DVKVTQSSRYLVKRTGEKVFLECVQDMDHENMFWYRQDPGLGLRLIYFSYDVKMKEKGDIPEGYSVSREKKERFSLILESASTNQTSMYLCASRGGGQPQHFGDGTRLSIL.

This clone was recorded once. The DNA for the CDR3 is TGCGCCAGCAGCTGGGGTGGGGCAAGCGCTGAAGCTTTCTTT. It translates to CASSWGGASAEAFF. The rearrangement joins TRBV5-1 to TRBJ1-1; D possibly corresponds to TRBD1 (5 bases). The CDR3 covers 14 residues. CDR1 and CDR2 (germline): SGHRS, YFSETQ. V lost 3 bases and J 6 bases, leaving 15 bases between the germline ends.

The V gene is TRBV15, the J gene TRBJ1-6, with a possible D match to TRBD1 (5 bases). Germline CDR1 and CDR2: LNHNV and YYDKDF (reference sequence). V was clipped by 3 bases and J by 7 bases, with 13 bases between them. The CDR3 is 15 residues long. The CDR3 nucleotides are TGTGCCACCAGCAGGGAACCGCAGGGAAATTCACCCCTCCACTTT. This translates into CATSREPQGNSPLHF.

The genes are TRBV7-6 and TRBJ1-5; TRBD1 is a possible D gene (6 bases). Germline lookup yields CDR1 SGHVS and CDR2 FNYEAQ. The CDR3 spans 15 residues. V gave up 1 base and J gave up 7 bases, with 14 bases separating them. CDR3 sequence reads: CASSLGTGIGQPQHF. The CDR3 DNA follows: TGTGCCAGCAGCTTAGGCACAGGGATTGGGCAGCCCCAGCATTTT.

The V and J genes are TRBV18 and TRBJ2-1; 11 nucleotides align to TRBD2. V shed 3 bases and J 8 bases; nucleotides not matched to a gene: 6. The length of the CDR3 is 15 residues. Germline-derived CDR1 and CDR2 are KGHSH and LQKENI. CDR3 DNA: TGTGCCAGCTCACCTGTAGCGGGAGGGCCCCATGAGCAGTTCTTC. Translation gives CASSPVAGGPHEQFF.

This clone appeared a single time. This rearrangement joins TRBV5-1 to TRBJ2-7; 8 bases match TRBD1. The CDR3 is 14 residues long. With V trimmed by 1 base and J by 5 bases, 5 bases remained unmatched. The germline V gene encodes CDR1 SGHRS and CDR2 YFSETQ. CDR3 in DNA: TGCGCCAGCAGCTTGTGGCAGGGGGCAAACGAGCAGTACTTC. This codes for CASSLWQGANEQYF.

As concerns this clone: The same CDR3 arises from other DNA sequences in this sample as well. The chain combines TRBV6-6 with TRBJ2-7; D assignment may be TRBD1 or TRBD2 (5 bases each). CDR1 and CDR2 from the germline V gene are MNHNY and SVGAGI (reference sequence). V was cut by 2 bases and J by 6 bases, with 5 bases left in between. The CDR3 has 11 amino acids. The DNA for the CDR3 is TGTGCCAGCAGTTACGGGGGCGAGCAGTACTTC. Amino acid sequence: CASSYGGEQYF.

This clone turned up a few times. This chain joins TRBV7-2 and TRBJ2-6, with TRBD2 as a possible D gene (5 bases). The germline V gene has CDR1 SGHTA and CDR2 FQGNSA. This CDR3 spans 18 amino acids. V was shortened by 2 bases and J by 0 bases, with 14 bases between the two germline ends. CDR3 in amino acids: CASSLSLFGLSGANVLTF. The CDR3 region has the DNA TGTGCCAGCAGCTTAAGTCTCTTCGGACTCTCTGGGGCCAACGTCCTGACTTTC.

The genes are TRBV2 and TRBJ1-4; D is undetermined. The ends were cut back, 2 bases at V and 0 bases at J, with 10 bases in the middle. This CDR3 comprises 16 residues. The germline CDR1 and CDR2 sequences are SNHLY and FYNNEI. The CDR3 is CASSERTATTNEKLFF. The CDR3 nucleotides are TGTGCCAGCAGTGAACGCACGGCTACAACTAATGAAAAACTGTTTTTT.

Ten or more counts support this clone. The chain's CDR3 is CASSPQGYGYTF. The DNA of the CDR3 is TGTGCCAGCAGTCCACAGGGCTATGGCTACACCTTC. The chain couples TRBV2 to TRBJ1-2; weak D call: TRBD1 (6 bases). Trimming cost V 5 bases and J 4 bases, with 8 bases left between them. This CDR3 contains 12 residues. CDR1 and CDR2 (germline): SNHLY, FYNNEI.

The chain has TRBV27 and TRBJ1-1; no reliable D call. The CDR3 length is 13 residues. The ends were cut back, 0 bases at V and 7 bases at J, with 9 bases in the middle. Germline V gene sequence: CDR1 MNHEY, CDR2 SMNVEV (reference sequence). The CDR3 DNA reads TGTGCCAGCAGTTTATCGCGCGTGGGTGAAGCTTTCTTT. Protein sequence: CASSLSRVGEAFF.

J is TRBJ2-3 and V is TRBV7-2; 12 bases are a match to TRBD2. Germline V gene data show CDR1 as SGHTA and CDR2 as FQGNSA. Trimming took 5 bases from V and 5 from J; bases not matched to a gene: 8. The CDR3 covers 16 residues. CDR3: CASSPTSGSRGDTQYF. CDR3 sequence (DNA): TGTGCCAGCAGCCCGACTAGCGGGAGTCGGGGAGATACGCAGTATTTT.

The genes are TRBV27 and TRBJ2-3; no reliable D call. The CDR3 consists of 16 residues. The ends were cut back, 5 bases at V and 0 bases at J, with 15 bases in the middle. The V gene's germline CDR1 is MNHEY and CDR2 SMNVEV (reference sequence). CDR3 protein: CASSPLNSYSTDTQYF. CDR3 nucleotide sequence: TGTGCCAGCAGTCCCCTGAACTCTTATAGCACAGATACGCAGTATTTT.

The gene calls are TRBV7-2 and TRBJ2-7; D call uncertain. The CDR3 runs to 12 residues. V lost 5 bases to trimming and J lost 1 base, with 6 bases between them. Germline CDR1 reads SGHTA; CDR2 reads FQGNSA. The CDR3 here is CASSPTSYEQYF. In nucleotides, the CDR3 is TGTGCCAGCAGCCCGACATCCTACGAGCAGTACTTC.

This clone has just one count. The rearrangement links TRBV28 to TRBJ2-1; 10 positions match TRBD2. The CDR3 has 16 amino acids. J lost 5 bases, V lost 7 bases, and 11 bases had no gene match. Germline CDR1 and CDR2: MDHEN and SYDVKM. The DNA of the CDR3 is TGTGCCAGCACACAAGCGGGAGGGTCTCGGAACAATGAGCAGTTCTTC. Protein product: CASTQAGGSRNNEQFF.

As concerns this clone: One junction end disagrees with the germline gene, perhaps due to a read error. CDR3 DNA sequence: TGTGCCAGCAGTTTACCCGGGACAGGGGGCCACGGAACCCCCTACGAGCAGCACTTC. This gives the protein CASSLPGTGGHGTPYEQHF. The chain employs TRBV28 and TRBJ2-7, with 12 bases matching TRBD1. The CDR3 runs 19 residues. CDR1 is MDHEN and CDR2 is SYDVKM in the germline V gene.

The DNA for the CDR3 is TGTGCCAGCAGTTTATACAGACAGGGAACAGATACGCAGTATTTT. Translating gives CASSLYRQGTDTQYF. The chain is built from TRBV28 and TRBJ2-3; 7 nucleotides agree with TRBD1. This CDR3 is built from 15 residues. Germline V CDR1 and CDR2: MDHEN, SYDVKM. J gave up 3 bases and V 1 base, and 4 bases lay outside the gene matches. Based on the CDR3 plus reference TRBV28 and TRBJ2-3, the full variable domain is DVKVTQSSRYLVKRTGEKVFLECVQDMDHENMFWYRQDPGLGLRLIYFSYDVKMKEKGDIPEGYSVSREKKERFSLILESASTNQTSMYLCASSLYRQGTDTQYFGPGTRLTVL.

On this clone itself: One end of the junction fails to match germline, which may point to a read error. The chain combines TRBV18 with TRBJ1-4, with 7 bases identical to TRBD1. Per germline, CDR1 KGHSH and CDR2 LQKENI. The CDR3 has 13 amino acids. The CDR3 nucleotides read TGTGCCAGCTCCCAAGGATCGGGTAACCAGGGGGTTTTT. This translates into CASSQGSGNQGVF.